This note documents a single T cell receptor beta chain sequence. What it binds is not known. The assay, immunoSEQ v3.0, was run at survey level. Produced via immunoSEQ multiplex PCR; TCRdb's table is partial and in-frame only. The data contain about 28,000 clones, about 86% of them singletons. The germline gives CDR1 SGHRS, CDR2 YFSETQ. This CDR3 has 11 residues. Trimming took off 5 bases at V and 0 bases at J, with 2 bases between the two ends. The data stem from a study of long-term antiretroviral therapy in people with HIV. Study-level points and caveats: Controls had broader CDR3 length ranges than HIV repertoires did.

The material sequenced was unsorted PBMCs, taken 0.8 years after starting antiretroviral therapy. The chain uses TRBV5-1 and TRBJ1-1; D remains unclear. The receptor's source is a woman in her 30s with HIV. DNA for the CDR3: TGCGCCAGCAGTCTGAACACTGAAGCTTTCTTT. This codes for CASSLNTEAFF. The whole variable domain, remainder taken from reference TRBV5-1 and TRBJ1-1, is KAGVTQTPRYLIKTRGQQVTLSCSPISGHRSVSWYQQTPGQGLQFLFEYFSETQRNKGNFPGRFSGRQFSNSRSEMNVSTLELGDSALYLCASSLNTEAFFGQGTRLTVV.